These T cell receptor beta chains were read from a single sample in a study of beta chain features in type 1 diabetes. Produced via immunoSEQ multiplex PCR; TCRdb's table is partial and in-frame only. The table records over 300,000 clones, 9.3% of them present only once. The specimen was central memory CD4+ T cells from blood. The receptors stem from a man in his thirties or forties with type 1 diabetes. The CDR3 runs from the conserved cysteine through the conserved F or W. The D gene is left open where the match is weak. The size field is filled for only some rows; it gives once, few, many or a size class.

many,TRBJ2-2,.,TRBV5-1,CASSASGPRVGELFF
.,TRBJ2-5,.,TRBV7-9,CASSLLGTRETQYF
.,TRBJ2-2,.,TRBV18,CASSPQNTGELFF
.,TRBJ2-7,.,TRBV10-3,CAISDMTQTYEQYF
.,TRBJ2-3,.,TRBV11-2,CASADGGLTDTQYF
.,TRBJ1-2,.,TRBV29-1,CSVLHGGPGYGYTF
.,TRBJ2-5,.,TRBV29-1,CSVVFGWQVLQETQYF
few,TRBJ1-2,TRBD1,TRBV7-2,CASSPGQGGWGYTF
few,TRBJ2-3,.,TRBV2,CASRPGVTDTQYF
few,TRBJ2-5,TRBD1,TRBV19,CASSGQGAGETQYF
.,TRBJ2-5,.,TRBV11-2,CASSLSSLGETQYF
few,TRBJ1-2,.,TRBV6-6,CASRQGSWGYTF
.,TRBJ2-2,.,TRBV5-1,CASSLQVSLGTGELFF
.,TRBJ2-7,.,TRBV25-1,CASSRPGTYEQYF
.,TRBJ1-1,.,TRBV6-5,CASSWRTEAFF
few,TRBJ1-3,.,TRBV7-6,CASSGAKRSSGNTIYF
.,TRBJ2-1,.,TRBV14,CASSQDEKNEQFF
many,TRBJ2-1,.,TRBV11-2,CASSLNNEQFF
few,TRBJ2-7,.,TRBV19,CASSPGNRDSGSYEQYF
.,TRBJ1-1,.,TRBV2,CAREQGIEAFF
.,TRBJ1-1,.,TRBV18,CASSSHRDSYWGFF
few,TRBJ2-3,TRBD2,TRBV5-4,CASSVTGLALSTDTQYF
few,TRBJ1-1,.,TRBV6-1,CASSELREGEAFF